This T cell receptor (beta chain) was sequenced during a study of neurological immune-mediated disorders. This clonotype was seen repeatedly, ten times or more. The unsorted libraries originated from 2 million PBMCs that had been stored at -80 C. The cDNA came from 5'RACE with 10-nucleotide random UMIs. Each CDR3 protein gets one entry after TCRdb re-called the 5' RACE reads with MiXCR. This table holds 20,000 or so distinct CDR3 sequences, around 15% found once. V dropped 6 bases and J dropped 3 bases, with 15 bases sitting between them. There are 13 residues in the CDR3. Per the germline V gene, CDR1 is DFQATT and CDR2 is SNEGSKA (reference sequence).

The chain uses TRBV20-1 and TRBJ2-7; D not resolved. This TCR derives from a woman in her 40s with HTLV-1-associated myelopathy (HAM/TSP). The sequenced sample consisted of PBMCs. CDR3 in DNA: TGCAGTGCCAGACGAGACAAGGACTACGAGCAGTACTTC. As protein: CSARRDKDYEQYF.